This T cell receptor (beta chain) was obtained from a study of monozygotic twins with inflammatory bowel disease. The study's findings and limits: What may have added variability to patient repertoires is that immunosuppressive treatments differed.

The CDR3 consists of 18 residues. Germline V gene data show CDR1 as SGHVS and CDR2 as FQNEAQ. Each of the TCR libraries took around 3.5 ug of total RNA. TCRdb re-analyzed the 5' RACE reads; it lists each CDR3 protein once, without DNA. The sample is made up of about 330,000 distinct CDR3 sequences, and the top ten hold over 2% of it. On this clonotype itself: Antigen specificity is unknown.

The origin of this receptor is a human donor with ulcerative colitis or Crohn's disease, or a healthy co-twin of an affected twin (not recorded which). Sequencing was done on a sample of blood. The chain is built from TRBV7-8 and TRBJ1-3; TCRdb designates TRBD1, a call that cannot be tested without DNA. This CDR3 reads CASSPTWDRGSSGNTIYF.